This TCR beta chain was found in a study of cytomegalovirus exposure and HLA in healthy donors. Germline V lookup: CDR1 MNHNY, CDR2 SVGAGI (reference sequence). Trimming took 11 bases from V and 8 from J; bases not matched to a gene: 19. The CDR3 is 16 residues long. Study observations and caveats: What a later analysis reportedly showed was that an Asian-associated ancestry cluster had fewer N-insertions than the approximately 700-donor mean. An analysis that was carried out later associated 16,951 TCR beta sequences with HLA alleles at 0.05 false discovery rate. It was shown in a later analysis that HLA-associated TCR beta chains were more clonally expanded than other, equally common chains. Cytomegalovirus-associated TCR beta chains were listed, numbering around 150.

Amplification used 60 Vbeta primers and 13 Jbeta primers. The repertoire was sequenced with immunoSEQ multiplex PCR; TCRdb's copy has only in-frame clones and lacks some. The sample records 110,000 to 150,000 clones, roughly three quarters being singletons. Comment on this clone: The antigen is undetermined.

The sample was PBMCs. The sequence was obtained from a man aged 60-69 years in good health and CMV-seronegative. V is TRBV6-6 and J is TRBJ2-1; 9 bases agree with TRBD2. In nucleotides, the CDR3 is TGTGCCGCCGAGGGGGCCCAAGCGGGAGGTCGGGATGAGCAGTTCTTC. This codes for CAAEGAQAGGRDEQFF.